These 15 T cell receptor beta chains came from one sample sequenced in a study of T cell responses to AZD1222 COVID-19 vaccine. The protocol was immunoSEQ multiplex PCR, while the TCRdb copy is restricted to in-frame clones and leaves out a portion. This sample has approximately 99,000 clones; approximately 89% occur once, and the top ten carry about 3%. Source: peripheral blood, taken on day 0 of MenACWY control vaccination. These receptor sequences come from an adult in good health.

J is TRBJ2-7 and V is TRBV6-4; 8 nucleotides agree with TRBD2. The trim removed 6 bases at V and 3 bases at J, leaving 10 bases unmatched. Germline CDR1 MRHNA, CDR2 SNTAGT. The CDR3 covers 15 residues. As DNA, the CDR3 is TGTGCCAGCAGGGAAGACGGGGGGGAGAGCTACGAGCAGTACTTC. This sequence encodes CASREDGGESYEQYF.

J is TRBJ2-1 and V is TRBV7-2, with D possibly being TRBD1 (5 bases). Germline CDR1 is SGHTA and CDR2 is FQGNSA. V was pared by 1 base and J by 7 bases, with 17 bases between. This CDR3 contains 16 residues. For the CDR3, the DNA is TGTGCCAGCAGCTTAGAGGCAGGGTGGGTCGAGAATGAGCAGTTCTTC. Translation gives CASSLEAGWVENEQFF.

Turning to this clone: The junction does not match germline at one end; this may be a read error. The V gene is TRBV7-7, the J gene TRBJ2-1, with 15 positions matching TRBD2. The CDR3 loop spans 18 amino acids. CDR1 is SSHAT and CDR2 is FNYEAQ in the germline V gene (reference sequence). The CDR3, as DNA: TGTGCTAGCAGCTCGAGGGCCGGGACTAGCGGGGGGTACAATGAGCAGTTCTTC. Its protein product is CASSSRAGTSGGYNEQFF.

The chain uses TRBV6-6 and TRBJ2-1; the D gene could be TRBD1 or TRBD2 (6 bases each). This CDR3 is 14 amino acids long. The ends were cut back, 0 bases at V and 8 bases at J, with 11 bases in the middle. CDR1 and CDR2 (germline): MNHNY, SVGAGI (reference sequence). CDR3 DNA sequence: TGTGCCAGCAGTTACTCTTGGGGGGCCGATGAGCAGTTCTTC. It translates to CASSYSWGADEQFF.

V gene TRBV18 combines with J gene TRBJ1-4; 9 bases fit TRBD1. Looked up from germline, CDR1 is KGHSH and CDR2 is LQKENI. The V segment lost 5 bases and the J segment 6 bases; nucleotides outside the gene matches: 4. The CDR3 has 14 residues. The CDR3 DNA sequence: TGTGCCAGCTCAAGGACAGGGGTGGATGAAAAACTGTTTTTT. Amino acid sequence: CASSRTGVDEKLFF.

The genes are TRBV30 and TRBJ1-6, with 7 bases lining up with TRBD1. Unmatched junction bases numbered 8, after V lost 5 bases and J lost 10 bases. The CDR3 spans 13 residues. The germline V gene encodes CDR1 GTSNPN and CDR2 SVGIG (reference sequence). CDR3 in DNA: TGTGCCTGGGAACTAGGGGGCGGGTCACCCCTCCACTTT. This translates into CAWELGGGSPLHF.

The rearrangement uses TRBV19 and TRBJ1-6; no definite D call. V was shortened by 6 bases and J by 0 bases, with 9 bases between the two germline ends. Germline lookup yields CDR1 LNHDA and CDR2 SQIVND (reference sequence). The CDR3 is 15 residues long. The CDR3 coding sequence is TGTGCCAGTAGATCTGGGAACTCCTATAATTCACCCCTCCACTTT. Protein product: CASRSGNSYNSPLHF.

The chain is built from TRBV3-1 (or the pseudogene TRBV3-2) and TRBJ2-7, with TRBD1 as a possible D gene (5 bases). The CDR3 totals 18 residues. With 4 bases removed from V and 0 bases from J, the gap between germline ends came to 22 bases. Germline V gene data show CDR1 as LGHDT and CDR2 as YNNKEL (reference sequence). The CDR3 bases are TGTGCCAGCAGCCGCGCTACTATTCAGGGAATGTTCTCCTACGAGCAGTACTTC. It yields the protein CASSRATIQGMFSYEQYF.

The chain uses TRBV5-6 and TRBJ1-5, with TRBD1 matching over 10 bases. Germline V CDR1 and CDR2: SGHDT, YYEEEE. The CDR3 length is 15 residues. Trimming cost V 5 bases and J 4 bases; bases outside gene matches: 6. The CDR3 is CASSLTGGPNQPQHF. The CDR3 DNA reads TGTGCCAGCAGTTTGACAGGGGGCCCGAATCAGCCCCAGCATTTT.

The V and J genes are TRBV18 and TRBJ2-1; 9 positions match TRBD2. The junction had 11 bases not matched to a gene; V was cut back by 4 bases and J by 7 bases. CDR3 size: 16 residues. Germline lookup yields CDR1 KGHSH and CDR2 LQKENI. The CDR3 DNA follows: TGTGCCAGCTCACTCCCGGGACTAGCTTCGGCAAATGAGCAGTTCTTC. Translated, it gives CASSLPGLASANEQFF.

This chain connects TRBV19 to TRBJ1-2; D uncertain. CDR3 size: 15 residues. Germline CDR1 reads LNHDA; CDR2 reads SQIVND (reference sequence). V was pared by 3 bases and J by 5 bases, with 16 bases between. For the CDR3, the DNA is TGTGCCAGTAGTATTTTAGGAGATAGCTTTTATGGCTACACCTTC. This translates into CASSILGDSFYGYTF.

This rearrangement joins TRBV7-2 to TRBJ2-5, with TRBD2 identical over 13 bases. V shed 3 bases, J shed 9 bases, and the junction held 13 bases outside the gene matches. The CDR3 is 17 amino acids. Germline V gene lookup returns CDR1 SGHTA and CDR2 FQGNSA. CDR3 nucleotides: TGTGCCAGCAGCTTTACGCATCGGACTAGCGGGGGAGGAGCCCAGTACTTC. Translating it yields CASSFTHRTSGGGAQYF.

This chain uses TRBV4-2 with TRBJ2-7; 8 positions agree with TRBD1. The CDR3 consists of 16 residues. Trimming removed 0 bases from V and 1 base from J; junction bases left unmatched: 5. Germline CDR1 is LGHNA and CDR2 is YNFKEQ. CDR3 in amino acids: CASSQEGQGGSYEQYF. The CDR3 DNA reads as TGTGCCAGCAGCCAAGAAGGACAGGGAGGTTCCTACGAGCAGTACTTC.

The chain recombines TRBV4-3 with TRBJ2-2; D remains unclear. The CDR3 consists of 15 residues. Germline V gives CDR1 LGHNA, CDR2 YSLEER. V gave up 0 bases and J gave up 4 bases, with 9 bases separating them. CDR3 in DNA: TGCGCCAGCAGCCAAGACCCACAGATCACCGGGGAGCTGTTTTTT. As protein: CASSQDPQITGELFF.

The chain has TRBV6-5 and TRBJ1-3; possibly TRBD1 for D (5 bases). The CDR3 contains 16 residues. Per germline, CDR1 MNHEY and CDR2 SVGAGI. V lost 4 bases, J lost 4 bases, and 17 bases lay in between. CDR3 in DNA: TGTGCCAGCAGTTCCACGGGGCCAACTAGGGGAAACACCATATATTTT. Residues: CASSSTGPTRGNTIYF.